This entry lists 22 T cell receptor beta chains sequenced from one sample in a study of beta chain features in type 1 diabetes. Expressed TCRB transcripts were sequenced after all isolated RNA was converted to cDNA. The protocol was immunoSEQ multiplex PCR, while the TCRdb copy is restricted to in-frame clones and leaves out a portion. The sample records just over 450,000 clones, approximately 31% being singletons. Sequenced material: naive CD4+ T cells from blood. These TCRs come from a man aged 18 to 29 in good health.

This sequence joins TRBV15 and TRBJ2-1; the D is unclear. Germline V gene sequence: CDR1 LNHNV, CDR2 YYDKDF (reference sequence). The CDR3 totals 17 residues. The V end lost 0 bases, the J end lost 6 bases, and 18 bases lay between the germline ends. CDR3 nucleotide sequence: TGTGCCACCAGCAGAGATGGGGATGGACGCATCCCCAATGAGCAGTTCTTC. Encoded protein: CATSRDGDGRIPNEQFF.

V and J are TRBV9 and TRBJ2-3; TRBD2 matches 9 bases. The germline V gene has CDR1 SGDLS and CDR2 YYNGEE. CDR3 length: 15 residues. The V and J ends lost 4 bases and 4 bases, in that order; junction bases with no gene match: 7. CDR3: CASSQAGGWADTQYF. The DNA of the CDR3 is TGTGCCAGCAGCCAAGCGGGAGGCTGGGCAGATACGCAGTATTTT.

The V gene is TRBV4-1, the J gene TRBJ2-7; 8 nucleotides line up with TRBD2. V shed 1 base, J shed 0 bases, and the junction held 2 bases outside the gene matches. The CDR3 sequence is 15 residues long. Germline CDR1 MGHRA, CDR2 YSYEKL. The DNA of the CDR3 is TGCGCCAGCAGCCAAGGACTAGCGAGCTCCTACGAGCAGTACTTC. Its protein is CASSQGLASSYEQYF.

The chain carries TRBV6-5 and TRBJ2-5; 11 bases are shared with TRBD2. This CDR3 spans 15 amino acids. CDR1 is MNHEY, CDR2 SVGAGI, per germline. With 2 bases clipped from V and 3 bases from J, the junction kept 2 bases outside the gene matches. In nucleotides, the CDR3 is TGTGCCAGCAGTTACGAGGGACTAGCGGAAGAGACCCAGTACTTC. Protein sequence: CASSYEGLAEETQYF.

This clone was recorded only once. The chain has TRBV20-1 and TRBJ1-1; D unresolved. This CDR3 comprises 11 residues. The germline V and J ends were trimmed by 4 bases and 0 bases, with 3 bases remaining between them. In germline, CDR1 is DFQATT, CDR2 SNEGSKA (reference sequence). This CDR3 is CSATMNTEAFF. DNA for the CDR3: TGCAGTGCTACCATGAACACTGAAGCTTTCTTT.

This clone was counted only a few times. The rearrangement joins TRBV5-4 to TRBJ2-7; D uncertain. Germline V lookup: CDR1 SGHNT, CDR2 YYREEE (reference sequence). This CDR3 contains 13 residues. The V end was cut by 0 bases, the J end by 2 bases, with 6 bases between. The CDR3 DNA reads as TGTGCCAGCAGCTTGGACGGAGCCTACGAGCAGTACTTC. Its protein is CASSLDGAYEQYF.

The rearrangement joins TRBV7-2 to TRBJ2-3; 8 bases agree with TRBD2. V lost 2 bases and J lost 8; bases outside the gene matches: 3. The CDR3 consists of 13 residues. Per the germline V gene, CDR1 is SGHTA and CDR2 is FQGNSA. This chain's CDR3 is CASSLSGSATQYF. CDR3 bases: TGTGCCAGCAGCTTAAGCGGGAGTGCTACGCAGTATTTT. The complete variable domain, with remaining parts taken from reference TRBV7-2 and TRBJ2-3, reads GAGVSQSPSNKVTEKGKDVELRCDPISGHTALYWYRQSLGQGLEFLIYFQGNSAPDKSGLPSDRFSAERTGGSVSTLTIQRTQQEDSAVYLCASSLSGSATQYFGPGTRLTVL.

This clone has more than one count but fewer than ten. The chain carries TRBV11-2 and TRBJ2-7, with D hard to call. The CDR3 has 14 residues. V was pared by 2 bases and J by 5 bases, with 13 bases between. CDR1 is SGHAT, CDR2 FQNNGV, per germline. The CDR3 nucleotides read TGTGCCAGCAGCTTATTACGCCTCCAAGACGAGCAGTACTTC. Translation: CASSLLRLQDEQYF.

V and J are TRBV29-1 and TRBJ2-6; TRBD2 matches 7 bases. Germline loops: CDR1 SQVTM, CDR2 ANQGSEA. Losses at the gene ends were 4 bases for V and 0 bases for J; bases not matched to a gene: 6. The CDR3 loop spans 16 amino acids. CDR3 region: CSVGPGGSSGANVLTF. In DNA form, the CDR3 reads TGCAGCGTTGGGCCCGGGGGGAGCTCTGGGGCCAACGTCCTGACTTTC.

The chain employs TRBV5-6 and TRBJ2-1; 9 bases map to TRBD1. With 4 bases clipped from V and 14 bases from J, the junction kept 13 bases outside the gene matches. Germline V gives CDR1 SGHDT, CDR2 YYEEEE. CDR3 length: 14 amino acids. CDR3 bases: TGTGCCAGCAGCGGGCGCTTGAGGACAGGGGACGAGTTCTTC. Protein product: CASSGRLRTGDEFF.

This clone was counted only a few times. The chain employs TRBV10-3 and TRBJ2-2, with TRBD1 as a possible D gene (6 bases). Per germline, CDR1 ENHRY and CDR2 SYGVKD. V was clipped by 8 bases and J by 1 base, with 11 bases between them. The CDR3 is 14 amino acids. In DNA form, the CDR3 reads TGTGCCATCCGGGACACTAAGAACACCGGGGAGCTGTTTTTT. Residues: CAIRDTKNTGELFF.

This clone was counted only a few times. The chain has TRBV5-1 and TRBJ1-1, with D uncertain. CDR3 length equals 14 residues. The germline V gene encodes CDR1 SGHRS and CDR2 YFSETQ. V was trimmed by 0 bases and J by 0 bases, leaving 6 bases between them. The CDR3 is CASSLEKLNTEAFF. The CDR3 DNA reads as TGCGCCAGCAGCTTGGAGAAGTTGAACACTGAAGCTTTCTTT.

This clone was counted between two and nine times. The chain is built from TRBV10-3 and TRBJ1-2; no reliable D call. Trimming removed 6 bases from V and 4 bases from J, with 9 bases in between. CDR1 ENHRY and CDR2 SYGVKD come from the germline V gene. CDR3 length: 12 residues. CDR3 DNA sequence: TGTGCCATCAGCACAGAGCTCTATGGCTACACCTTC. Translation: CAISTELYGYTF.

The chain links TRBV14 to TRBJ1-1; no clear D gene. Germline V gene data show CDR1 as SGHDN and CDR2 as FVKESK. V shed 3 bases and J shed 12 bases, with 14 bases lying between them. This CDR3 comprises 12 residues. The CDR3 here is CASSHGRLYTFF. The CDR3 nucleotides are TGTGCCAGCAGCCATGGTCGGCTTTACACTTTCTTT.

This clone has only a few counts. The chain joins TRBV5-4 to TRBJ1-2; TRBD1 matches at 7 bases. J gave up 2 bases and V 1 base, and 5 bases lay outside the gene matches. CDR3 length: 15 residues. Germline V gene sequence: CDR1 SGHNT, CDR2 YYREEE (reference sequence). The CDR3 DNA sequence: TGTGCCAGCAGCTTGTGGGCAGGGGGAAACTATGGCTACACCTTC. Protein: CASSLWAGGNYGYTF. The entire variable domain, with the rest obtained from reference TRBV5-4 and TRBJ1-2, is as follows: ETGVTQSPTHLIKTRGQQVTLRCSSQSGHNTVSWYQQALGQGPQFIFQYYREEENGRGNFPPRFSGLQFPNYSSELNVNALELDDSALYLCASSLWAGGNYGYTFGSGTRLTVV.

The chain joins TRBV2 to TRBJ2-2, with 9 nucleotides matching TRBD2. There are 13 residues in the CDR3. Germline V lookup: CDR1 SNHLY, CDR2 FYNNEI. The trim removed 4 bases at V and 6 bases at J, leaving 0 bases unmatched. The CDR3 sequence: CASSGTSAGELFF. Written as DNA, the CDR3 is TGTGCCAGCAGTGGGACTAGCGCCGGGGAGCTGTTTTTT.

The rearrangement links TRBV7-2 to TRBJ2-5; possible D gene TRBD1, 7 bases. The CDR3 extends over 14 amino acids. Trimming cost V 5 bases and J 3 bases, with 13 bases left between them. Germline V lookup: CDR1 SGHTA, CDR2 FQGNSA. Here the CDR3 reads CASSLEGQKETQYF. For the CDR3, the DNA is TGTGCCAGCAGCCTGGAGGGACAGAAAGAGACCCAGTACTTC.

The rearrangement uses TRBV30 and TRBJ2-3, with a tentative D call TRBD2 (5 bases). Germline assignment: CDR1 GTSNPN and CDR2 SVGIG (reference sequence). The CDR3 length is 13 residues. Between the trimmed V and J ends, which lost 5 bases and 0 bases, there was a span of 9 bases. This CDR3 reads CAWGLHSTDTQYF. For the CDR3, the DNA is TGTGCCTGGGGACTCCATAGCACAGATACGCAGTATTTT.

The CDR3 loop is CASSQAPGAAEQYF. The CDR3 nucleotides are TGTGCCAGCAGCCAAGCCCCTGGGGCGGCCGAGCAGTACTTC. The chain joins TRBV4-2 to TRBJ2-7, with D possibly TRBD1 on 5 matching bases. The germline CDR1 and CDR2 sequences are LGHNA and YNFKEQ. This CDR3 has 14 residues. Trimming removed 1 base from V and 6 bases from J, with 13 bases in between.

The chain joins TRBV5-1 to TRBJ2-3, with a possible D match to TRBD1 (5 bases). Germline assignment: CDR1 SGHRS and CDR2 YFSETQ. The CDR3 sequence is 15 residues long. The V end lost 2 bases, the J end lost 2 bases, and 12 bases lay between the germline ends. CDR3 residues: CASSLITGDTDTQYF. In DNA, the CDR3 is TGCGCCAGCAGCTTAATTACAGGAGACACAGATACGCAGTATTTT.

This clone was counted only a few times. The rearrangement links TRBV30 to TRBJ1-5; D uncertain. V lost 1 base, J lost 6 bases, and 10 bases lay in between. Germline V CDR1 and CDR2: GTSNPN, SVGIG (reference sequence). CDR3 size: 13 residues. The CDR3, as DNA: TGTGCCTGGAGTGCCCTCCGGACTCAGCCCCAGCATTTT. Translating gives CAWSALRTQPQHF.

V and J are TRBV9 and TRBJ2-7; a possible D gene is TRBD2 (5 bases). CDR3 length: 14 residues. CDR1 SGDLS and CDR2 YYNGEE come from the germline V gene. Trimming took 0 bases from V and 0 from J, leaving 7 bases between them. CDR3 DNA: TGTGCCAGCAGCGTAGTCGGGGTCTCCTACGAGCAGTACTTC. This translates into CASSVVGVSYEQYF.